A single sample is the source of the 21 T cell receptor beta chains below, sequenced in a study of blood T cell repertoires in COVID-19. The repertoire was sequenced with immunoSEQ multiplex PCR; TCRdb's copy has only in-frame clones and lacks some. The data contain fewer than 300,000 clones, around 82% of them seen just once; the ten biggest clones take up 8% to 9.5%. Sequencing used peripheral blood. These receptors were taken from a human donor in a cohort sampled during active COVID-19.

V gene TRBV4-2 combines with J gene TRBJ1-5; D is ambiguous. The germline V gene encodes CDR1 LGHNA and CDR2 YNFKEQ. The V and J ends lost 0 bases and 3 bases respectively, with 9 bases between them. The CDR3 covers 15 residues. The CDR3 nucleotides are TGTGCCAGCAGCCAAGAATGGCAAGACAATCAGCCCCAGCATTTT. Protein sequence: CASSQEWQDNQPQHF.

This chain joins TRBV5-1 and TRBJ1-2, with D perhaps matching TRBD1 (6 bases). Trimming left V 4 bases short and J 5 bases short, with 18 bases between. Germline V gene sequence: CDR1 SGHRS, CDR2 YFSETQ. This CDR3 region has 15 residues. The CDR3 DNA reads as TGCGCCAGCAGCGCAACCGTCGACAGGAGATATGGCTACACCTTC. Translating it yields CASSATVDRRYGYTF.

The chain carries TRBV2 and TRBJ2-7; 7 bases match TRBD2. The germline CDR1 and CDR2 sequences are SNHLY and FYNNEI. Unmatched junction bases numbered 5, after V lost 8 bases and J lost 4 bases. The CDR3 is 12 residues long. CDR3 protein: CASVGGGYEQYF. For the CDR3, the DNA is TGTGCCAGCGTTGGGGGGGGGTACGAGCAGTACTTC.

The V call is TRBV6-1, the J call TRBJ2-4; no firm D call. V was cut by 2 bases and J by 0 bases, with 8 bases left in between. Germline V lookup: CDR1 MNHNS, CDR2 SASEGT. The CDR3 is 15 residues long. The CDR3, as DNA: TGTGCCAGCAGTGAACCAGGCAGAGCCAAAAACATTCAGTACTTC. Translation: CASSEPGRAKNIQYF.

The chain recombines TRBV19 with TRBJ2-5; TRBD1 agrees at 7 bases. J gave up 2 bases and V 6 bases, and 6 bases lay outside the gene matches. The CDR3 spans 14 residues. CDR1 is LNHDA and CDR2 is SQIVND in the germline V gene (reference sequence). The CDR3 DNA reads TGTGCCAGTAGAATGACAGGGTATCAAGAGACCCAGTACTTC. Protein product: CASRMTGYQETQYF.

The chain carries TRBV4-1 and TRBJ2-1; tentatively, D is TRBD2 (5 bases). This CDR3 comprises 15 residues. Trimming shortened V by 4 bases and J by 4 bases, and 14 bases separated the two germline ends. Germline V gene lookup returns CDR1 MGHRA and CDR2 YSYEKL. The CDR3 loop is CASSLPRARYNEQFF. The CDR3, as DNA: TGCGCCAGCAGCCTCCCGCGGGCACGGTACAATGAGCAGTTCTTC.

The chain recombines TRBV6-5 with TRBJ1-3; 8 bases are shared with TRBD1. CDR1 is MNHEY and CDR2 is SVGAGI in the germline V gene. CDR3 size: 15 residues. V lost 5 bases to trimming and J lost 5 bases; unmatched junction nucleotides: 8. The CDR3: CASSTGQGRRNTIYF. CDR3 bases: TGTGCCAGCAGTACCGGACAGGGTAGAAGAAACACCATATATTTT.

The chain uses TRBV7-6 and TRBJ2-7, with D possibly TRBD1 on 5 matching bases. The ends were cut back, 2 bases at V and 3 bases at J, with 11 bases in the middle. Per germline, CDR1 SGHVS and CDR2 FNYEAQ. The CDR3 sequence is 14 residues long. The CDR3 sequence: CASSLTQGGYEQYF. CDR3 sequence (DNA): TGTGCCAGCAGCTTAACCCAGGGTGGCTACGAGCAGTACTTC.

The rearrangement uses TRBV11-2 and TRBJ2-3; 7 nucleotides align to TRBD1. V lost 6 bases, J lost 4 bases, and 16 bases stayed unmatched. This CDR3 region has 17 residues. The V gene's germline CDR1 is SGHAT and CDR2 FQNNGV. CDR3 residues: CASRKDRAIGVPDTQYF. CDR3 DNA sequence: TGTGCCAGCAGAAAAGACAGGGCGATAGGGGTACCAGATACGCAGTATTTT.

This clone was observed once. The chain recombines TRBV18 with TRBJ1-2, with D perhaps matching TRBD1 (5 bases). The CDR3 contains 13 residues. V was shortened by 6 bases and J by 8 bases, with 16 bases between the two germline ends. CDR1 is KGHSH, CDR2 LQKENI, per germline. CDR3 in DNA: TGTGCCAGCTCTCCGCAGGGATCAGAGGGCTACACCTTC. This translates into CASSPQGSEGYTF.

This chain connects TRBV6-5 to TRBJ2-3; D possibly corresponds to TRBD1 (5 bases). V was trimmed by 6 bases and J by 4 bases, leaving 11 bases between them. The CDR3 runs to 13 residues. The germline CDR1 and CDR2 sequences are MNHEY and SVGAGI. The CDR3 reads CASRDIFSDTQYF. CDR3 in DNA: TGTGCCAGCAGGGACATATTCTCAGATACGCAGTATTTT.

The chain employs TRBV19 and TRBJ2-7, with TRBD1 identical over 7 bases. Germline loops: CDR1 LNHDA, CDR2 SQIVND (reference sequence). The ends lost 7 bases at V and 4 bases at J; junction bases unmatched: 7. This CDR3 region has 13 residues. The CDR3 protein is CASKEGGAYEQYF. CDR3 bases: TGTGCCAGTAAGGAAGGGGGCGCGTACGAGCAGTACTTC. The whole variable domain, remainder taken from reference TRBV19 and TRBJ2-7, is DGGITQSPKYLFRKEGQNVTLSCEQNLNHDAMYWYRQDPGQGLRLIYYSQIVNDFQKGDIAEGYSVSREKKESFPLTVTSAQKNPTAFYLCASKEGGAYEQYFGPGTRLTVT.

This chain joins TRBV2 and TRBJ2-7; tentative D call: TRBD2 (6 bases). This CDR3 contains 13 residues. The germline V gene has CDR1 SNHLY and CDR2 FYNNEI. The V end was cut by 7 bases, the J end by 4 bases, with 14 bases between. CDR3 in DNA: TGTGCCAGCAAAAGGGACTCCCTATACGAGCAGTACTTC. It specifies CASKRDSLYEQYF.

The rearrangement uses TRBV5-1 and TRBJ2-5; D is perhaps TRBD1 (6 bases). The V gene's germline CDR1 is SGHRS and CDR2 YFSETQ. V lost 0 bases to trimming and J lost 4 bases, with 16 bases between them. This CDR3 comprises 16 residues. In nucleotides, the CDR3 is TGCGCCAGCAGCTTGGCCTTAGGGGGTCGATCAGAGACCCAGTACTTC. It is translated as CASSLALGGRSETQYF.

The chain is built from TRBV6-2 or TRBV6-3 and TRBJ1-3; D gene uncertain. This CDR3 contains 14 residues. Germline CDR1 is MNHEY and CDR2 is SVGEGT. V lost 2 bases, J lost 0 bases, and 5 bases lay in between. CDR3 in amino acids: CASSYAISGNTIYF. In nucleotides, the CDR3 is TGTGCCAGCAGTTACGCGATCTCTGGAAACACCATATATTTT.

The chain couples TRBV20-1 to TRBJ1-5, with D perhaps TRBD1 (6 bases). The CDR3 runs 15 residues. Germline V gives CDR1 DFQATT, CDR2 SNEGSKA (reference sequence). V was clipped by 3 bases and J by 0 bases, with 12 bases between them. CDR3 coding DNA: TGCAGTGCTAGTCGGGGACAAAGTAGCAATCAGCCCCAGCATTTT. Translated: CSASRGQSSNQPQHF.

The gene calls are TRBV15 and TRBJ1-1, with D hard to call. Germline V lookup: CDR1 LNHNV, CDR2 YYDKDF (reference sequence). V was clipped by 0 bases and J by 5 bases, with 10 bases between them. The CDR3 length is 14 residues. The CDR3 coding sequence is TGTGCCACCAGCAGAGAGGGAGGAGGGACTGAAGCTTTCTTT. This sequence encodes CATSREGGGTEAFF.

The V and J genes are TRBV28 and TRBJ2-7, with TRBD1 as a possible D gene (6 bases). CDR1 and CDR2 (germline): MDHEN, SYDVKM. Deletions cut 6 bases from V and 1 base from J, with 19 bases between. There are 16 residues in the CDR3. The CDR3 coding sequence is TGTGCCAGCAGCCCAGGGACATTTCAAAGTTCCTACGAGCAGTACTTC. It encodes CASSPGTFQSSYEQYF.

The genes are TRBV5-8 and TRBJ1-2, with TRBD1 matching over 7 bases. Germline lookup yields CDR1 SGHTS and CDR2 YDEGEE. This CDR3 is 15 amino acids long. V was clipped by 0 bases and J by 4 bases; unmatched bases: 6. As DNA, the CDR3 is TGTGCCAGCAGCTTGGATTCGGGACAGCTCTATGGCTACACCTTC. As protein: CASSLDSGQLYGYTF.

The CDR3 DNA reads as TGTGCCAGCAGCTCCTTCGGCCACTCACAGGTTTACGGCTCCGAGCAGTACTTC. It codes for CASSSFGHSQVYGSEQYF. This chain uses TRBV28 with TRBJ2-7, with TRBD1 as a possible D gene (5 bases). V dropped 6 bases and J dropped 6 bases, with 30 bases sitting between them. The CDR3 is made up of 18 amino acids. The germline V gene has CDR1 MDHEN and CDR2 SYDVKM.

The chain links TRBV9 to TRBJ1-1; D is possibly TRBD1 (6 bases). CDR3 size: 13 residues. Germline V gives CDR1 SGDLS, CDR2 YYNGEE. The germline V and J ends were trimmed by 4 bases and 11 bases, with 18 bases remaining between them. For the CDR3, the DNA is TGTGCCAGCAGCCCTCAACGGGGGAGGGGGGCTTTCTTT. Translation: CASSPQRGRGAFF.